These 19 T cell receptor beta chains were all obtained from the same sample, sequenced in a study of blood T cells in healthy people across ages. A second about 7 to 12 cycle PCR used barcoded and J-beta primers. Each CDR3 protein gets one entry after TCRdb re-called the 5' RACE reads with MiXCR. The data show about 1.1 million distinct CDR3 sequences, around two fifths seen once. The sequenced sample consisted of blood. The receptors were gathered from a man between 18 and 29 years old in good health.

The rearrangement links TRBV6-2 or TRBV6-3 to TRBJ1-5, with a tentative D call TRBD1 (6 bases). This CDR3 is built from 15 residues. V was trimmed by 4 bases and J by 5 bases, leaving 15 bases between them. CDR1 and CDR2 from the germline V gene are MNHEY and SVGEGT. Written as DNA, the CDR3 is TGTGCCAGCAGTTGGTTTCGGTCAGGGGATCAGCCCCAGCATTTT. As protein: CASSWFRSGDQPQHF.

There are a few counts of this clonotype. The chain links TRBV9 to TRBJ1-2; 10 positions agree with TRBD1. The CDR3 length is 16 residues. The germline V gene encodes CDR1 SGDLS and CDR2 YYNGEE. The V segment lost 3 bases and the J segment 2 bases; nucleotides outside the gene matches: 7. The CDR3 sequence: CASSATTGGSNYGYTF. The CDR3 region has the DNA TGTGCCAGCAGCGCGACGACAGGGGGCTCGAACTATGGCTACACCTTC.

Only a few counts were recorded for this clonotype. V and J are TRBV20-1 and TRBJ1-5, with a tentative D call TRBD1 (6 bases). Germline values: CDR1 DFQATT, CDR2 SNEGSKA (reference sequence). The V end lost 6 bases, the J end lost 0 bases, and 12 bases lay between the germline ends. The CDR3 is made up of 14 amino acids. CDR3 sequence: CSAKQGFSNQPQHF. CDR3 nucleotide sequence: TGCAGTGCCAAACAGGGCTTTAGCAATCAGCCCCAGCATTTT.

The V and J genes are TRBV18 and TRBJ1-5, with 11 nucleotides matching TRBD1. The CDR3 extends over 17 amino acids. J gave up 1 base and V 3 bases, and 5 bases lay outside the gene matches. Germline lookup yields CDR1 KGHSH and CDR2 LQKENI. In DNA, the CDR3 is TGTGCCAGCTCACCGAAGGGACAGGGGGTCAGCAATCAGCCCCAGCATTTT. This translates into CASSPKGQGVSNQPQHF.

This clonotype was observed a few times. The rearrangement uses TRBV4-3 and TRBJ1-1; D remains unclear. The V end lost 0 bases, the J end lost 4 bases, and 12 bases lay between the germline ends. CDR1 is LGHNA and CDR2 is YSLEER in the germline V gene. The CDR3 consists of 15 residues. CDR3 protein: CASSQDPGGFTEAFF. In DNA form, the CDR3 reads TGCGCCAGCAGCCAAGATCCGGGCGGTTTCACTGAAGCTTTCTTT.

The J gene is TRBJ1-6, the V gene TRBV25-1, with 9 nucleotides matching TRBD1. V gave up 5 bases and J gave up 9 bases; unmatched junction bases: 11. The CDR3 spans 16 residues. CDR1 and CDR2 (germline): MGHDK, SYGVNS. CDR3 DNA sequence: TGTGCCAGCAGTTTGACCAACAGGGGGCGGCCTTCACCCCTCCACTTT. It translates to CASSLTNRGRPSPLHF. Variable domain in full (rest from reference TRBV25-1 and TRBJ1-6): EADIYQTPRYLVIGTGKKITLECSQTMGHDKMYWYQQDPGMELHLIHYSYGVNSTEKGDLSSESTVSRIRTEHFPLTLESARPSHTSQYLCASSLTNRGRPSPLHFGNGTRLTVT.

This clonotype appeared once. In DNA, the CDR3 is TGCAGTGCTAGAGAGGGACTAGCCCGCAATGAGCAGTACTTC. Protein: CSAREGLARNEQYF. This chain uses TRBV20-1 with TRBJ2-5, with 9 positions matching TRBD2. J was trimmed by 11 bases and V by 0 bases; bases with no gene match: 10. From germline, CDR1 is DFQATT and CDR2 SNEGSKA (reference sequence). This CDR3 contains 14 residues.

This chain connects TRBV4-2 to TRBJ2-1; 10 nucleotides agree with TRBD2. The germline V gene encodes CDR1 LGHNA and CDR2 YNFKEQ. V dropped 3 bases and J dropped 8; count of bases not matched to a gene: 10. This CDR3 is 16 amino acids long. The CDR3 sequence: CASSQLTSGGADEQFF. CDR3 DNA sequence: TGTGCCAGCAGCCAGCTCACGAGCGGGGGGGCCGATGAGCAGTTCTTC.

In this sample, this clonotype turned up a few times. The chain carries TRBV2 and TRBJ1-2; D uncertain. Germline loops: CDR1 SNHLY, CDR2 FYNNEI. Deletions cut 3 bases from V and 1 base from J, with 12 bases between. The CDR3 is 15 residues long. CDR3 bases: TGTGCCAGCAGTGATCCCTTAGGCGGTAACTATGGCTACACCTTC. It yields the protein CASSDPLGGNYGYTF.

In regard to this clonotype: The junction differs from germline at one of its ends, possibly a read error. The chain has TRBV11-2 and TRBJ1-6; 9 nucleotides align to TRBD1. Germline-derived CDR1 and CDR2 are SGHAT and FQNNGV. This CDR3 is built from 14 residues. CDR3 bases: TGTGCCGGCAGCCGGGGACAGGGAGGTTCACCCCTCCACTTT. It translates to CAGSRGQGGSPLHF.

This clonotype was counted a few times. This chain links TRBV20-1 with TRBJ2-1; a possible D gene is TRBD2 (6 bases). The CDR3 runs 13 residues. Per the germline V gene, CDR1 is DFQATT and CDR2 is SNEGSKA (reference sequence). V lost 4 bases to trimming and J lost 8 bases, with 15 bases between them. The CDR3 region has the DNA TGCAGTGCTAAGGGGACTCCCCTCGATGAGCAGTTCTTC. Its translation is CSAKGTPLDEQFF.

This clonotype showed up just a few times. CDR3 sequence: CASSYAADYTQYF. The CDR3 region has the DNA TGTGCCAGCAGTTACGCGGCGGACTATACGCAGTATTTT. This rearrangement joins TRBV6-6 to TRBJ2-3, with D possibly TRBD2 on 5 matching bases. Trimming stripped 2 bases from V and 7 bases from J, with 10 bases between. This CDR3 has 13 amino acids. The germline V gene encodes CDR1 MNHNY and CDR2 SVGAGI (reference sequence).

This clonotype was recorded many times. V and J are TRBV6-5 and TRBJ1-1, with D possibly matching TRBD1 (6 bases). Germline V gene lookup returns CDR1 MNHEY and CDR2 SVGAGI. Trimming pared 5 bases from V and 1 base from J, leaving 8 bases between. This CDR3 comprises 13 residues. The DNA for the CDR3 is TGTGCCAGCAGTAGGGGGAGGAACACTGAAGCTTTCTTT. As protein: CASSRGRNTEAFF.

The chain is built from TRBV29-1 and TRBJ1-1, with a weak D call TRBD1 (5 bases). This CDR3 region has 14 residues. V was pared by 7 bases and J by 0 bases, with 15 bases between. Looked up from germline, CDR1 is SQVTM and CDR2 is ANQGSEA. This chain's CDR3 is CSASTGTVNTEAFF. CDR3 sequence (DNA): TGCAGCGCCTCTACCGGGACGGTGAACACTGAAGCTTTCTTT.

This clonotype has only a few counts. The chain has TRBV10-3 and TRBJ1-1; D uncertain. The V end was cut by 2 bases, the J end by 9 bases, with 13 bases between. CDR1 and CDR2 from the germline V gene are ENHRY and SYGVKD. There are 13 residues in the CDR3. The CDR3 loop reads CAISEVGRLQAFF. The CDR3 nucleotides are TGTGCCATCAGTGAGGTTGGGCGGCTCCAAGCTTTCTTT.

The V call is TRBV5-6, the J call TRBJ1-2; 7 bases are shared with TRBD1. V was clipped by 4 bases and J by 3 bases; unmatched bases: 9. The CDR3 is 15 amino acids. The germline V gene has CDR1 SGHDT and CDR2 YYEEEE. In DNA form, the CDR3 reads TGTGCCAGCAGCCGAACCGGACAGGCAGACTATGGCTACACCTTC. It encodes CASSRTGQADYGYTF.

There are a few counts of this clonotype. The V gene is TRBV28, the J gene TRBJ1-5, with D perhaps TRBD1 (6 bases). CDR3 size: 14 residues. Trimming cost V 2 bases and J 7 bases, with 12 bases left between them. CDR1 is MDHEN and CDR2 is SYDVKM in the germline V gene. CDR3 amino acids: CASSLGGLRQPQHF. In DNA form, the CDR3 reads TGTGCCAGCAGTTTAGGGGGCTTACGACAGCCCCAGCATTTT.

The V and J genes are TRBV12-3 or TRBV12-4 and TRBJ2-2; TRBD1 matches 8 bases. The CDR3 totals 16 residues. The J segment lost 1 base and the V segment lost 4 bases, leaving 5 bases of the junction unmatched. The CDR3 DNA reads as TGTGCCAGCAGTTGGGGACAGGCGATGAACACCGGGGAGCTGTTTTTT. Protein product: CASSWGQAMNTGELFF.

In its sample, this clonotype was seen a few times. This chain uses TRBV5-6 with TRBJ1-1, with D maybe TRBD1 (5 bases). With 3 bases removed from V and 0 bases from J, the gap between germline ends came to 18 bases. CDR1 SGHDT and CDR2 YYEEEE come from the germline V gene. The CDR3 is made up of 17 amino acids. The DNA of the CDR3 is TGTGCCAGCAGCTATTACGGGGACCCCCCATTGAACACTGAAGCTTTCTTT. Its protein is CASSYYGDPPLNTEAFF.